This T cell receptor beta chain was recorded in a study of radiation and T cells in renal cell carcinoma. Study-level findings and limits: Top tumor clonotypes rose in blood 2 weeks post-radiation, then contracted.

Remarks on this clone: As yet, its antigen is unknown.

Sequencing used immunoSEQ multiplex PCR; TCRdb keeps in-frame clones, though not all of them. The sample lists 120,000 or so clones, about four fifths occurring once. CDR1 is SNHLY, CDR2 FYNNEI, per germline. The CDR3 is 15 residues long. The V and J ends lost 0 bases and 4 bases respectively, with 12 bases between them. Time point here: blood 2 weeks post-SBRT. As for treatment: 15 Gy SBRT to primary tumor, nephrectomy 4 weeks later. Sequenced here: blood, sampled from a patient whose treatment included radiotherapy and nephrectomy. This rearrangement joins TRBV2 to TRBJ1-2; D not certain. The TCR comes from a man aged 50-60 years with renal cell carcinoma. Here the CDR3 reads CASSEARGAPYGYTF. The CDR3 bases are TGTGCCAGCAGTGAAGCGCGAGGCGCACCCTATGGCTACACCTTC.